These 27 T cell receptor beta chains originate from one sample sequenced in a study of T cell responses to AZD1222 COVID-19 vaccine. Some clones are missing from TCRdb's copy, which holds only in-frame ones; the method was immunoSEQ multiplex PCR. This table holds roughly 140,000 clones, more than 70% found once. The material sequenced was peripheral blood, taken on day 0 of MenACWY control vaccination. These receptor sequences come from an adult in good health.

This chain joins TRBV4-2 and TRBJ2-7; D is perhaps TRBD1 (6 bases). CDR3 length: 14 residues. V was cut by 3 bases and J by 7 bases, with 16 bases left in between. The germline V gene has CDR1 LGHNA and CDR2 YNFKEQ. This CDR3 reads CASSQEQGLYEQYF. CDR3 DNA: TGTGCCAGCAGCCAGGAACAGGGTTTGTATGAGCAGTACTTC.

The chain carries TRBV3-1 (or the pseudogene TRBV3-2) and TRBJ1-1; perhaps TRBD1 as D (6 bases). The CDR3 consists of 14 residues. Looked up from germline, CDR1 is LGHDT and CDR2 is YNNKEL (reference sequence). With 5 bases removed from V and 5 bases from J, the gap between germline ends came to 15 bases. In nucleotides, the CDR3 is TGTGCCAGCAGCTACATACAGGGAGGAACTGAAGCTTTCTTT. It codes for CASSYIQGGTEAFF.

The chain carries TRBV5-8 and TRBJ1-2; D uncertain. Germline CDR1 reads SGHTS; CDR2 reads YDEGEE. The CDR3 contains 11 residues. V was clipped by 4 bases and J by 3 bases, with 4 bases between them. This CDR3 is CASSTDYGYTF. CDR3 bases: TGTGCCAGCAGCACCGACTATGGCTACACCTTC.

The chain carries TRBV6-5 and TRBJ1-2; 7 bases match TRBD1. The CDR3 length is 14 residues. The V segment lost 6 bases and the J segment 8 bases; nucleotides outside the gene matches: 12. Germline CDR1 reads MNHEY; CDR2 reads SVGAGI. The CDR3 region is CASSLYRGTGGYTF. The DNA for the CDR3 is TGTGCCAGCAGCCTATACAGGGGTACCGGGGGCTACACCTTC.

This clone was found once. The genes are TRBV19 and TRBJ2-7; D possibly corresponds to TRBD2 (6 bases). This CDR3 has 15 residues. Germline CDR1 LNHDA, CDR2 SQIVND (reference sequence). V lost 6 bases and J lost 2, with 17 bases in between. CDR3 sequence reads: CASSFNAGSPYEQYF. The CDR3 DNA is TGTGCCAGTAGCTTCAATGCCGGGAGCCCCTACGAGCAGTACTTC.

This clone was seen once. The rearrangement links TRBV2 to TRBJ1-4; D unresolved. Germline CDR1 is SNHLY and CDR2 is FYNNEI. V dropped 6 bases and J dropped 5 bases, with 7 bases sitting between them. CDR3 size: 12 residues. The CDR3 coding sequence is TGTGCCAGCAGGACTGACAATGAAAAACTGTTTTTT. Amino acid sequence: CASRTDNEKLFF.

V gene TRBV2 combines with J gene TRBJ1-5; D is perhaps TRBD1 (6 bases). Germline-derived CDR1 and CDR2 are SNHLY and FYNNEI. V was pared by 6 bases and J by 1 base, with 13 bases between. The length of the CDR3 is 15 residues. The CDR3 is CASSLGGRSNQPQHF. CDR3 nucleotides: TGTGCCAGCAGCCTAGGGGGACGAAGCAATCAGCCCCAGCATTTT.

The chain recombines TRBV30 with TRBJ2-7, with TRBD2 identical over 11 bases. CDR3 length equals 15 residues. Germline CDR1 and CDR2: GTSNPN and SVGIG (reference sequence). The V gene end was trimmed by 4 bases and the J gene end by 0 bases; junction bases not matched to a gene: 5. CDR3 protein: CAWTELAGASYEQYF. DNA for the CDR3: TGTGCCTGGACAGAACTAGCGGGGGCCTCCTACGAGCAGTACTTC.

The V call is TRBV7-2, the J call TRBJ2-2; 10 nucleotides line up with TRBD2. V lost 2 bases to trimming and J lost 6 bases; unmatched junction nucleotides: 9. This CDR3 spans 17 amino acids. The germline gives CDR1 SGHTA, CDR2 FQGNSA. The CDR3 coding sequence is TGTGCCAGCAGCTTATCCGCGGCTAGCGGGAGCTCCGGGGAGCTGTTTTTT. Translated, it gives CASSLSAASGSSGELFF.

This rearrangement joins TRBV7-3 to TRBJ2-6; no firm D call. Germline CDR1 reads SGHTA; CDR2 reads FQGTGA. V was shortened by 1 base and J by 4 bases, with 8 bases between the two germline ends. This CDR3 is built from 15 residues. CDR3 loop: CASSLNPAGANVLTF. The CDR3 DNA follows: TGTGCCAGCAGCTTAAATCCGGCCGGGGCCAACGTCCTGACTTTC.

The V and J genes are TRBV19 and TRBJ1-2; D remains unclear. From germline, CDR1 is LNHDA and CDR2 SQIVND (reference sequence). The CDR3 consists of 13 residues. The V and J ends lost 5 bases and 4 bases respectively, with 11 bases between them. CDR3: CASSSGLGYGYTF. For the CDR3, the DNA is TGTGCCAGTAGTTCCGGACTCGGCTATGGCTACACCTTC.

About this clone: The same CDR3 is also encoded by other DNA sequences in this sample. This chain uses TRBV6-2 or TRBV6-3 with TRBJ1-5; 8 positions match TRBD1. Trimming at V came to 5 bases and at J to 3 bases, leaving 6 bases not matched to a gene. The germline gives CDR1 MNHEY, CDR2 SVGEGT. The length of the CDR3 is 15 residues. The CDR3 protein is CASSSAGGYNQPQHF. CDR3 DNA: TGTGCCAGCAGTAGCGCAGGGGGCTACAATCAGCCCCAGCATTTT.

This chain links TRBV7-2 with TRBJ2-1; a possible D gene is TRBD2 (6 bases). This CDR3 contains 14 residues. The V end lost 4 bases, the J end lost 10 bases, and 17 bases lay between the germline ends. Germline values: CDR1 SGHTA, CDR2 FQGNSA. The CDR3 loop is CASSSFPGLGEQFF. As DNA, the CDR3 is TGTGCCAGCAGCTCATTCCCGGGACTCGGCGAGCAGTTCTTC.

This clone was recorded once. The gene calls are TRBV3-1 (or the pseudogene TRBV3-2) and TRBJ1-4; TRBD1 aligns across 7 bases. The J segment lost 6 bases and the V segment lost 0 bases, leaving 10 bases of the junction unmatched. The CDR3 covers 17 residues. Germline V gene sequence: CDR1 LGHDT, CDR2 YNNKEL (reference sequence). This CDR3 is CASSQDLRGRGYEKLFF. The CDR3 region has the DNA TGTGCCAGCAGCCAAGATCTAAGGGGGCGCGGGTATGAAAAACTGTTTTTT.

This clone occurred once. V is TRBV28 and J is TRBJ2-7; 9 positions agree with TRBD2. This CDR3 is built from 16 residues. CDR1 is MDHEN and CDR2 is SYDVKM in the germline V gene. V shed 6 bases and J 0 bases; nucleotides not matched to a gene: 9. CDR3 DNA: TGTGCCAGCAGCTTTTTCCTAGCGGGAACCTCCTACGAGCAGTACTTC. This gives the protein CASSFFLAGTSYEQYF. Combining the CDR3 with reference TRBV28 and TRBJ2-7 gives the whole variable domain DVKVTQSSRYLVKRTGEKVFLECVQDMDHENMFWYRQDPGLGLRLIYFSYDVKMKEKGDIPEGYSVSREKKERFSLILESASTNQTSMYLCASSFFLAGTSYEQYFGPGTRLTVT.

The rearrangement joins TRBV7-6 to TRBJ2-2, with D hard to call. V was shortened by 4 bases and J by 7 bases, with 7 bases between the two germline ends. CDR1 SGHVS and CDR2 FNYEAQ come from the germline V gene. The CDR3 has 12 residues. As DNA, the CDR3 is TGTGCCAGCAGCTCGAGTCACGGGGAGCTGTTTTTT. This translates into CASSSSHGELFF.

CDR3 region: CASSKEMNTEAFF. The CDR3, as DNA: TGCGCCAGCAGCAAGGAGATGAACACTGAAGCTTTCTTT. The V and J genes are TRBV5-1 and TRBJ1-1; D is uncertain. Looked up from germline, CDR1 is SGHRS and CDR2 is YFSETQ. The CDR3 is 13 amino acids. The V and J ends lost 4 bases and 0 bases respectively, with 7 bases between them. Complete variable domain (other parts from reference TRBV5-1 and TRBJ1-1): KAGVTQTPRYLIKTRGQQVTLSCSPISGHRSVSWYQQTPGQGLQFLFEYFSETQRNKGNFPGRFSGRQFSNSRSEMNVSTLELGDSALYLCASSKEMNTEAFFGQGTRLTVV.

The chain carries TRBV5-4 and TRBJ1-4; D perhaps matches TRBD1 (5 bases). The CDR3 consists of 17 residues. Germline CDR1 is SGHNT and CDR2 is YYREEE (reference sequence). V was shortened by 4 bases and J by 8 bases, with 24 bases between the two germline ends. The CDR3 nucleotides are TGTGCCAGCAGCGGGGGGAATTTGGGGCCTGGCGGGGAAAAACTGTTTTTT. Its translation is CASSGGNLGPGGEKLFF.

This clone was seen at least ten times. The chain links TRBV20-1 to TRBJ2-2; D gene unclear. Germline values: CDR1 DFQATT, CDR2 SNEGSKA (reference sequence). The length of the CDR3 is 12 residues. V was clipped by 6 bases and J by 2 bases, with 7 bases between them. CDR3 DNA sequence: TGCAGTGCCAGTACAAACACCGGGGAGCTGTTTTTT. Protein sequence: CSASTNTGELFF.

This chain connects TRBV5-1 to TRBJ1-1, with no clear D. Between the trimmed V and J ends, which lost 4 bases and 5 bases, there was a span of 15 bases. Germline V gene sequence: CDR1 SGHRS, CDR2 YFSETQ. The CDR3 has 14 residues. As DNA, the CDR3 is TGCGCCAGCAGCCCGGTGAGAGGAGAAACTGAAGCTTTCTTT. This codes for CASSPVRGETEAFF. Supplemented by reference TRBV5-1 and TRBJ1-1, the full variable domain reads KAGVTQTPRYLIKTRGQQVTLSCSPISGHRSVSWYQQTPGQGLQFLFEYFSETQRNKGNFPGRFSGRQFSNSRSEMNVSTLELGDSALYLCASSPVRGETEAFFGQGTRLTVV.

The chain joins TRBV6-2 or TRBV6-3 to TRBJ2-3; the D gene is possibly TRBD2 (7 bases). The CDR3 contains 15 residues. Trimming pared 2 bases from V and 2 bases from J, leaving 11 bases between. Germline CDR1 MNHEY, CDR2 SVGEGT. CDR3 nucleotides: TGTGCCAGCAGTTACCAGGGGAGGGTCACAGATACGCAGTATTTT. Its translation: CASSYQGRVTDTQYF.

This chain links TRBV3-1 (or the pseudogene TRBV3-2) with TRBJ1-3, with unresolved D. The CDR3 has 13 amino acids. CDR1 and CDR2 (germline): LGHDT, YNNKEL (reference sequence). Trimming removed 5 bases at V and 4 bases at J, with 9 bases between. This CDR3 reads CASSSTRGNTIYF. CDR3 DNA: TGTGCCAGCAGCTCAACCAGGGGAAACACCATATATTTT.

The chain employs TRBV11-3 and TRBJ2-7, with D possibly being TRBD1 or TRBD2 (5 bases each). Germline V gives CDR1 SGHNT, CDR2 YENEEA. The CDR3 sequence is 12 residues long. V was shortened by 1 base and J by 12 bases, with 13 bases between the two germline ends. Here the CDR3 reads CASSLVTGAPYF. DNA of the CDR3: TGTGCCAGCAGCTTAGTGACCGGGGCTCCGTACTTC. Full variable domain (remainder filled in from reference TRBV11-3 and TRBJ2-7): EAGVVQSPRYKIIEKKQPVAFWCNPISGHNTLYWYLQNLGQGPELLIRYENEEAVDDSQLPKDRFSAERLKGVDSTLKIQPAELGDSAVYLCASSLVTGAPYFGPGTRLTVT.

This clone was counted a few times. The CDR3 DNA sequence: TGTGCCAGCAGTTACGACCGCGGCGGCTACGAGCAGTACTTC. Its translation: CASSYDRGGYEQYF. The chain employs TRBV6-2 or TRBV6-3 and TRBJ2-7; no clear D gene. The germline V and J ends were trimmed by 2 bases and 3 bases, with 11 bases remaining between them. Germline V gene lookup returns CDR1 MNHEY and CDR2 SVGEGT. The CDR3 consists of 14 residues.

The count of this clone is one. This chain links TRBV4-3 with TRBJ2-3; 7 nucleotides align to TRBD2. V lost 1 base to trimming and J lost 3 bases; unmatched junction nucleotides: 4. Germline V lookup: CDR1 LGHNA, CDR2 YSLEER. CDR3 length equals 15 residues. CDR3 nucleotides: TGCGCCAGCAGCCAAGGCGGGAGTTTTACAGATACGCAGTATTTT. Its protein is CASSQGGSFTDTQYF.

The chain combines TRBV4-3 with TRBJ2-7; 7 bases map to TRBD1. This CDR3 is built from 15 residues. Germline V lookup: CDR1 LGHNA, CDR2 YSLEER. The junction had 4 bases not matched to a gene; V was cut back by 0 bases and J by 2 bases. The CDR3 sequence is CASSQEQGVAYEQYF. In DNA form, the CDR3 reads TGCGCCAGCAGCCAAGAGCAGGGGGTCGCCTACGAGCAGTACTTC.

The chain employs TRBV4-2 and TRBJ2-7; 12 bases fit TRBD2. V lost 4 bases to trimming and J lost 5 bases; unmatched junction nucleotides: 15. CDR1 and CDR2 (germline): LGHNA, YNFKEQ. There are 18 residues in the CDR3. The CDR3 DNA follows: TGTGCCAGCAGCCCTGGGGGGCAGCTAGCGGGAGGGCGAAACGAGCAGTACTTC. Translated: CASSPGGQLAGGRNEQYF.